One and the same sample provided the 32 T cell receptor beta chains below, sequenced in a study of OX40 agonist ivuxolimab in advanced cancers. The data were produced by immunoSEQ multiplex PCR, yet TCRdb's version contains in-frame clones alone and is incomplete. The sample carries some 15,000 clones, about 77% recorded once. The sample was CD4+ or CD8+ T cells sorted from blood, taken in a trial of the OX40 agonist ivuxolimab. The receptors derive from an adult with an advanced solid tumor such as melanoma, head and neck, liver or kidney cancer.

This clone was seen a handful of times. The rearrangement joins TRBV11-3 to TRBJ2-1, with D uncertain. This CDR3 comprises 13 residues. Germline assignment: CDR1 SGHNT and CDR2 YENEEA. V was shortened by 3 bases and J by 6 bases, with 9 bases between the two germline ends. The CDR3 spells CASSFLLGNEQFF. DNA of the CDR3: TGTGCCAGCAGCTTCCTCCTAGGCAATGAGCAGTTCTTC.

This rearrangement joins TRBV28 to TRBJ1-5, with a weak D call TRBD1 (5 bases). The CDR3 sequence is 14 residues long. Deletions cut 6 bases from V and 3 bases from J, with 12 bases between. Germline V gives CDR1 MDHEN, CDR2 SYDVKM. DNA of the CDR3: TGTGCCAGCAGCCTCGACAGATCCAATCAGCCCCAGCATTTT. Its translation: CASSLDRSNQPQHF.

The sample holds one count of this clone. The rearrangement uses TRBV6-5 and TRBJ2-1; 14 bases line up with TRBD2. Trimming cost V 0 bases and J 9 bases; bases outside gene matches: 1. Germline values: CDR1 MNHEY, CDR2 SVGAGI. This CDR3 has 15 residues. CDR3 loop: CASSYSTSGRAEQFF. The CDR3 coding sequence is TGTGCCAGCAGTTACTCGACTAGCGGGAGGGCTGAGCAGTTCTTC.

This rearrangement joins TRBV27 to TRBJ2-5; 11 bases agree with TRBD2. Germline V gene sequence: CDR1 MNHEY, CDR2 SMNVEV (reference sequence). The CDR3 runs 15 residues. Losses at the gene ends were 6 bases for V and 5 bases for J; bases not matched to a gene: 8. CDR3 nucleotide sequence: TGTGCCAGCAGCCAACTAGCGGGAGAGGGGGAGACCCAGTACTTC. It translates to CASSQLAGEGETQYF.

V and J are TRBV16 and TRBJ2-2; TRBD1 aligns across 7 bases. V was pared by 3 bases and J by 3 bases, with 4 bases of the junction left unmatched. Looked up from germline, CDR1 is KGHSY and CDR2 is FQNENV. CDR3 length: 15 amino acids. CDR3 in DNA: TGTGCCAGCAGCCACCCGGACAGGCACACCGGGGAGCTGTTTTTT. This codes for CASSHPDRHTGELFF.

Written as DNA, the CDR3 is TGTGCCAGCAGCTTAGGAACCAATGAGCAGTTCTTC. Translating it yields CASSLGTNEQFF. J is TRBJ2-1 and V is TRBV7-9; D uncertain. The length of the CDR3 is 12 residues. V was cut by 1 base and J by 6 bases, with 4 bases left in between. Germline CDR1 reads SEHNR; CDR2 reads FQNEAQ (reference sequence).

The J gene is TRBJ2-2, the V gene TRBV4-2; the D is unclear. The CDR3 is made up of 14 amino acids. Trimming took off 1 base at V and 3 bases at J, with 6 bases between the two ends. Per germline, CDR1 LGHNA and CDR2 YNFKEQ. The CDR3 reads CASSQGLDTGELFF. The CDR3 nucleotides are TGTGCCAGCAGCCAAGGTCTAGACACCGGGGAGCTGTTTTTT.

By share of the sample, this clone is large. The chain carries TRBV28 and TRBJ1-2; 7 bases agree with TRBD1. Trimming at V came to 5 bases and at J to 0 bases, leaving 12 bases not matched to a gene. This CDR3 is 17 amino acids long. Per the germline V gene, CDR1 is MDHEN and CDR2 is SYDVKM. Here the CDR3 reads CASSLRQGRAPNYGYTF. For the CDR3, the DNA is TGTGCCAGCAGTCTGCGACAGGGAAGGGCTCCTAACTATGGCTACACCTTC.

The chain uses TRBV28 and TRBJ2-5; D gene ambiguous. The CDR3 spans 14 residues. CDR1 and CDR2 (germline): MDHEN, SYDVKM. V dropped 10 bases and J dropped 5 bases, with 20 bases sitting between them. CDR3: CATRPAQFRETQYF. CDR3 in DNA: TGTGCCACCCGACCAGCACAGTTTCGGGAGACCCAGTACTTC.

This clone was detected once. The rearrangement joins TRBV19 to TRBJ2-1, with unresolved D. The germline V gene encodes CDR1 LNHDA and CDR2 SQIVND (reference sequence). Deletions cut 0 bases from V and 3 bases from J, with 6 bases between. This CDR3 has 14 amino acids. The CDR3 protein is CASSIEYSYNEQFF. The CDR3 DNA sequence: TGTGCCAGTAGTATAGAGTACAGCTACAATGAGCAGTTCTTC.

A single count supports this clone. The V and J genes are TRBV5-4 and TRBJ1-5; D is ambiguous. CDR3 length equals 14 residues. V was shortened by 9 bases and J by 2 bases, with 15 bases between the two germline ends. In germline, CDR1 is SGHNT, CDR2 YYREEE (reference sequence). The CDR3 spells CAISVRGGNQPQHF. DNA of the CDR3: TGTGCCATTAGCGTCCGGGGAGGCAATCAGCCCCAGCATTTT.

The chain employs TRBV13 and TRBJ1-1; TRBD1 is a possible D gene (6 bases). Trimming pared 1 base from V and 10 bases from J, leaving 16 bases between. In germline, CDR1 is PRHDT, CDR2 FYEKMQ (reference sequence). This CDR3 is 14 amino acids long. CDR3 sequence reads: CASSLAKQGLRAFF. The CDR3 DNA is TGTGCCAGCAGCTTAGCGAAACAGGGTTTACGAGCTTTCTTT.

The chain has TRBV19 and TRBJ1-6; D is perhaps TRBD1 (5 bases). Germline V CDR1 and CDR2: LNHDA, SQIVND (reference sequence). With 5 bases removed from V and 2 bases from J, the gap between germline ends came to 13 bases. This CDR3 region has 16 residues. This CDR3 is CASSLGAPTYNSPLHF. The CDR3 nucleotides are TGTGCCAGTAGTCTAGGGGCGCCGACCTATAATTCACCCCTCCACTTT.

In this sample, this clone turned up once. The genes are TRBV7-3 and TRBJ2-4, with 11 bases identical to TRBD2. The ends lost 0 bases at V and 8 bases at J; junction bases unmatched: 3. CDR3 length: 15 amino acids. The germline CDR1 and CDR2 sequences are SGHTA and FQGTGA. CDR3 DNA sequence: TGTGCCAGCAGCTTAACGGGGGGACTAGCGGACATTCAGTACTTC. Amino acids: CASSLTGGLADIQYF.

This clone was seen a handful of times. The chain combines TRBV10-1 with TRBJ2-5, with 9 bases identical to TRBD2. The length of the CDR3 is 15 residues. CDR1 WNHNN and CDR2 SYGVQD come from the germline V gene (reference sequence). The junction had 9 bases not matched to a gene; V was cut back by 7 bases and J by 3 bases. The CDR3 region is CASISVSGSKETQYF. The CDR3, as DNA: TGCGCCAGCATATCTGTTAGCGGGAGTAAAGAGACCCAGTACTTC.

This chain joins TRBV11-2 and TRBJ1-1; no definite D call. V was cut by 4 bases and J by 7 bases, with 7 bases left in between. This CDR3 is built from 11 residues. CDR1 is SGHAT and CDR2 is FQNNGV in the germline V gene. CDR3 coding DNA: TGTGCCAGCAGCTCGGGGAATGAAGCTTTCTTT. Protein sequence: CASSSGNEAFF.

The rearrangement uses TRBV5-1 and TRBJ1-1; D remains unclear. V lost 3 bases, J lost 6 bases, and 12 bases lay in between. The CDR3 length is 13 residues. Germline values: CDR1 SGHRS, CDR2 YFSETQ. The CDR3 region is CASSSGVVPEAFF. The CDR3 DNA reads TGCGCCAGCAGCTCCGGGGTTGTGCCTGAAGCTTTCTTT.

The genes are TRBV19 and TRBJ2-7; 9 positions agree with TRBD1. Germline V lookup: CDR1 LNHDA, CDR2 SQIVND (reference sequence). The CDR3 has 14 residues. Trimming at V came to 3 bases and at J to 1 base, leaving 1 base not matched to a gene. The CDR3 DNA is TGTGCCAGTAGTATGGGGACAGGGTCCTACGAGCAGTACTTC. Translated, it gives CASSMGTGSYEQYF.

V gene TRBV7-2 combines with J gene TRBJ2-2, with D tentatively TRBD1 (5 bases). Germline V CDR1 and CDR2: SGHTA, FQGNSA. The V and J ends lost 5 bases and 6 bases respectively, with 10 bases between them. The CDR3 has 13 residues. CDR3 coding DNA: TGTGCCAGCAGCACCGCAGGGTCCGGGGAGCTGTTTTTT. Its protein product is CASSTAGSGELFF.

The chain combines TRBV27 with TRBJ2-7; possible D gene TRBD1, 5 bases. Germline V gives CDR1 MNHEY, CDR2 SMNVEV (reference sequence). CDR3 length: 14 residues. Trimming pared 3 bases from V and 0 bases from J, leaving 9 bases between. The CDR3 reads CASSFQGYSYEQYF. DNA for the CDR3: TGTGCCAGCAGTTTCCAGGGTTACTCCTACGAGCAGTACTTC.

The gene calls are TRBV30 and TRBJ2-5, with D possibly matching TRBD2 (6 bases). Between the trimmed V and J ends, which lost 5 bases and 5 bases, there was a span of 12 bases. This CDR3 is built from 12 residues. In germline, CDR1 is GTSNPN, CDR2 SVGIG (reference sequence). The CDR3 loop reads CAWGDGGETQYF. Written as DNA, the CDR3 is TGTGCCTGGGGGGACGGAGGGGAGACCCAGTACTTC.

CDR3 coding DNA: TGTGCCAGCATTACGGGAGAAGGGAACAATGAGCAGTTCTTC. This gives the protein CASITGEGNNEQFF. The gene calls are TRBV2 and TRBJ2-1, with a weak D call TRBD2 (6 bases). Germline CDR1 is SNHLY and CDR2 is FYNNEI. V lost 7 bases, J lost 5 bases, and 15 bases lay in between. This CDR3 is 14 amino acids long.

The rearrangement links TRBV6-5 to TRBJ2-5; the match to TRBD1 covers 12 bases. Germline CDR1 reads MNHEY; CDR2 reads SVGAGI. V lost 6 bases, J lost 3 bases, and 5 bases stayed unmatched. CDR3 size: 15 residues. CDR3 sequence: CASRAGTGGKETQYF. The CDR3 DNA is TGTGCCAGCAGGGCCGGGACAGGGGGCAAAGAGACCCAGTACTTC.

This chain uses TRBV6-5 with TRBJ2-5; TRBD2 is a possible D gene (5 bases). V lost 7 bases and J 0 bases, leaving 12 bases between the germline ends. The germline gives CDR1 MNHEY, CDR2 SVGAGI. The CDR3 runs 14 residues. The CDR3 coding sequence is TGTGCCAGCAACCACCCGGAGGACCAAGAGACCCAGTACTTC. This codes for CASNHPEDQETQYF.

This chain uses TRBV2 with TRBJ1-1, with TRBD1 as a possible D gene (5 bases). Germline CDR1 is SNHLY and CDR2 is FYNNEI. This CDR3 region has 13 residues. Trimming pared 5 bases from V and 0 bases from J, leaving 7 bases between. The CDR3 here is CASSPGLNTEAFF. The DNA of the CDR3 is TGTGCCAGCAGTCCGGGACTGAACACTGAAGCTTTCTTT.

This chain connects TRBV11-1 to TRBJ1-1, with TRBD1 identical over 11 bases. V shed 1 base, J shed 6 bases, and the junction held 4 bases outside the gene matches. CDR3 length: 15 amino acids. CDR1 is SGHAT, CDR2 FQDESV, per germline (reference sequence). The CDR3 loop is CASSLGTGGTAEAFF. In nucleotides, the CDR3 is TGTGCCAGCAGCTTAGGGACAGGGGGCACGGCTGAAGCTTTCTTT.

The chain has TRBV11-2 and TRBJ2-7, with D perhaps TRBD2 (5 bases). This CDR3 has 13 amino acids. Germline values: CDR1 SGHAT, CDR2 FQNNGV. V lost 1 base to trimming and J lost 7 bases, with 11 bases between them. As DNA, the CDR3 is TGTGCCAGCAGCTTAGGGGTGACGGGGGAGCAGTACTTC. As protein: CASSLGVTGEQYF.

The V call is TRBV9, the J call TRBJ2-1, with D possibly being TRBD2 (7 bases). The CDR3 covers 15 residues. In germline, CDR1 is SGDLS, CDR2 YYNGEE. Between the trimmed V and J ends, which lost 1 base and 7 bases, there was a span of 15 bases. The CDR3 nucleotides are TGTGCCAGCAGCGTACAAACGGGGGGCGGGAATGAGCAGTTCTTC. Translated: CASSVQTGGGNEQFF. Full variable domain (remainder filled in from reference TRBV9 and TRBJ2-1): DSGVTQTPKHLITATGQRVTLRCSPRSGDLSVYWYQQSLDQGLQFLIQYYNGEERAKGNILERFSAQQFPDLHSELNLSSLELGDSALYFCASSVQTGGGNEQFFGPGTRLTVL.

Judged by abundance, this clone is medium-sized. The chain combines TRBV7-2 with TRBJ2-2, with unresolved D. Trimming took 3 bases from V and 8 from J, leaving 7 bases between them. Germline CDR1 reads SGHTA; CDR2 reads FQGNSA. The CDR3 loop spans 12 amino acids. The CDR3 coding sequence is TGTGCCAGCAGCTTCCGACTGGGGGAGCTGTTTTTT. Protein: CASSFRLGELFF.

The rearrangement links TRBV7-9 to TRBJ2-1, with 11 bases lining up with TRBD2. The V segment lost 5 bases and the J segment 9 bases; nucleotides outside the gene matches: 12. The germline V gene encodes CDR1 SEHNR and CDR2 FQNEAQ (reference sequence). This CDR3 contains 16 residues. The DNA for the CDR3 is TGTGCCAGCAGCCGGCTGACTAGCGGGAATGTTCTTGAGCAGTTCTTC. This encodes CASSRLTSGNVLEQFF.

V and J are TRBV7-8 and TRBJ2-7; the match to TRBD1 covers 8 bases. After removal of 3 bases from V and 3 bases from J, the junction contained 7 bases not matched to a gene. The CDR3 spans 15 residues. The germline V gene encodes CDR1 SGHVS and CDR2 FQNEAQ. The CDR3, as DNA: TGTGCCAGCAGCTTTGTCCAGGGGGCAAACTACGAGCAGTACTTC. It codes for CASSFVQGANYEQYF.

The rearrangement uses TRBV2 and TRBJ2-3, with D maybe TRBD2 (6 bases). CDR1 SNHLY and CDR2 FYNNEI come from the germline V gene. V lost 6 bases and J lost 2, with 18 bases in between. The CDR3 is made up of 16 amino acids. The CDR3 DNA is TGTGCCAGCAGGGGGGGTAGAGGAGGAAACACAGATACGCAGTATTTT. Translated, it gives CASRGGRGGNTDTQYF.